One sample yielded the 6 T cell receptor beta chains listed below, sequenced in a study of blood T cell repertoires in COVID-19. Sequencing used immunoSEQ multiplex PCR; TCRdb keeps in-frame clones, though not all of them. The sample has some 250,000 clones, roughly four fifths seen once. The specimen was peripheral blood. These TCRs come from a man aged 25-45 years who had recovered from COVID-19.

The chain employs TRBV10-3 and TRBJ2-2, with D unclear. Germline CDR1 ENHRY, CDR2 SYGVKD. The V and J ends lost 4 bases and 8 bases respectively, with 23 bases between them. This CDR3 comprises 17 residues. The CDR3 DNA sequence: TGTGCCATCAGTGGCCCGGAATCGTCGTCAGGAAGAGGGGAGCTGTTTTTT. Protein sequence: CAISGPESSSGRGELFF.

The J gene is TRBJ2-1, the V gene TRBV7-8, with TRBD2 matching over 7 bases. The CDR3 length is 17 residues. Germline-derived CDR1 and CDR2 are SGHVS and FQNEAQ. Trimming cost V 5 bases and J 7 bases; bases outside gene matches: 17. The CDR3 here is CASSPNPLWGGGNEQFF. The CDR3 DNA follows: TGTGCCAGCAGCCCCAATCCCTTGTGGGGGGGAGGTAATGAGCAGTTCTTC.

The V and J genes are TRBV27 and TRBJ2-7, with 11 nucleotides matching TRBD2. Germline values: CDR1 MNHEY, CDR2 SMNVEV (reference sequence). This CDR3 is built from 13 residues. V trimming: 9 bases; J trimming: 7 bases; junction bases outside the gene matches: 8. In DNA, the CDR3 is TGTGCCAGTCGCGCGCTAGCGGGGGGTGAGCAGTACGTC. Its protein product is CASRALAGGEQYV.

This clone was seen a handful of times. CDR3 nucleotide sequence: TGTGCCAGCACCCCTGAGCAGGGGTATGGCTACACCTTC. It is translated as CASTPEQGYGYTF. The V call is TRBV7-9, the J call TRBJ1-2, with D possibly TRBD1 on 6 matching bases. Trimming left V 7 bases short and J 5 bases short, with 14 bases between. Germline V CDR1 and CDR2: SEHNR, FQNEAQ (reference sequence). This CDR3 contains 13 residues.

The chain recombines TRBV7-7 with TRBJ2-7; maybe TRBD2 (6 bases). This CDR3 contains 15 residues. Germline V gene sequence: CDR1 SSHAT, CDR2 FNYEAQ (reference sequence). V was shortened by 5 bases and J by 5 bases, with 19 bases between the two germline ends. For the CDR3, the DNA is TGTGCCAGCAGCACCTGGGGGGTTTATTCGGACGAGCAGTACGTC. Residues: CASSTWGVYSDEQYV.

The chain combines TRBV5-5 with TRBJ2-2; the D gene is possibly TRBD2 (6 bases). Germline CDR1 SGHKS, CDR2 YYEKEE (reference sequence). The CDR3 is 11 amino acids. V lost 5 bases to trimming and J lost 8 bases, with 7 bases between them. CDR3 amino acids: CASRGGGELFF. The CDR3, as DNA: TGTGCCAGCAGGGGAGGTGGGGAGCTGTTTTTT.